The 29 T cell receptor beta chains below were found in one sample sequenced in a study of blood T cell repertoires in COVID-19. Assay: immunoSEQ multiplex PCR; the TCRdb copy retains only in-frame clones and omits some. In the table there are fewer than 250,000 clones, less than 80% of which are singletons. Sequencing used peripheral blood. The receptors here all came from a woman aged 50 to 65 with acute or convalescent COVID-19.

This clone came up once. The chain combines TRBV5-6 with TRBJ1-2; D is unresolved. V was pared by 7 bases and J by 2 bases, with 15 bases between. Per the germline V gene, CDR1 is SGHDT and CDR2 is YYEEEE. This CDR3 has 14 residues. As DNA, the CDR3 is TGTGCCAGCGGCCCAGCGGGTAGGAACTATGGCTACACCTTC. As protein: CASGPAGRNYGYTF.

V is TRBV19 and J is TRBJ1-1; no clear D. In germline, CDR1 is LNHDA, CDR2 SQIVND (reference sequence). CDR3 length equals 14 residues. V lost 4 bases, J lost 4 bases, and 13 bases lay in between. The CDR3 nucleotides are TGTGCCAGTAGTAACCGGGAAGTAAGCACTGAAGCTTTCTTT. As protein: CASSNREVSTEAFF.

The chain carries TRBV25-1 and TRBJ2-3, with 9 bases identical to TRBD2. CDR1 MGHDK and CDR2 SYGVNS come from the germline V gene. V dropped 3 bases and J dropped 6; count of bases not matched to a gene: 10. The CDR3 is 16 amino acids. The CDR3 protein is CASSDRGGGFGDTQYF. The DNA of the CDR3 is TGTGCCAGCAGTGACCGCGGGGGGGGTTTTGGTGATACGCAGTATTTT. Supplemented by reference TRBV25-1 and TRBJ2-3, the full variable domain reads EADIYQTPRYLVIGTGKKITLECSQTMGHDKMYWYQQDPGMELHLIHYSYGVNSTEKGDLSSESTVSRIRTEHFPLTLESARPSHTSQYLCASSDRGGGFGDTQYFGPGTRLTVL.

In its sample, this clone was seen once. The chain employs TRBV9 and TRBJ2-5, with D possibly matching TRBD2 (5 bases). The CDR3 has 13 residues. V gave up 3 bases and J gave up 3 bases, with 9 bases separating them. Germline V gene lookup returns CDR1 SGDLS and CDR2 YYNGEE. The CDR3 sequence is CASSGQRKETQYF. The CDR3 coding sequence is TGTGCCAGCAGCGGCCAGCGGAAAGAGACCCAGTACTTC.

This clone was detected ten times or more. The chain combines TRBV11-2 with TRBJ1-2; TRBD1 aligns across 8 bases. J lost 8 bases, V lost 6 bases, and 8 bases had no gene match. CDR1 SGHAT and CDR2 FQNNGV come from the germline V gene. This CDR3 is built from 13 residues. The CDR3 DNA reads TGTGCCAGCAGACCGGACAGGGAGGGAGGCTACACCTTC. Encoded protein: CASRPDREGGYTF.

This clone was counted a few times. The chain uses TRBV19 and TRBJ1-4; D remains unclear. This CDR3 is built from 16 residues. Germline V gene lookup returns CDR1 LNHDA and CDR2 SQIVND (reference sequence). Trimming took off 6 bases at V and 8 bases at J, with 22 bases between the two ends. CDR3 nucleotide sequence: TGTGCCAGTAGCCTGGAGGCAGGCCTGAAGTACGAAAAACTGTTTTTT. Translating it yields CASSLEAGLKYEKLFF.

The chain recombines TRBV5-1 with TRBJ1-1, with D unclear. Germline V lookup: CDR1 SGHRS, CDR2 YFSETQ. This CDR3 comprises 14 residues. Trimming removed 5 bases from V and 2 bases from J, with 13 bases in between. The CDR3 protein is CASRTPGPNTEAFF. The CDR3 nucleotides are TGCGCCAGCAGAACGCCAGGCCCTAACACTGAAGCTTTCTTT.

V usage is TRBV2 and J usage is TRBJ2-2, with D perhaps matching TRBD1 (5 bases). This CDR3 is built from 12 residues. Trimming removed 8 bases at V and 7 bases at J, with 11 bases between. Germline CDR1 SNHLY, CDR2 FYNNEI. This CDR3 is CASGVGVGELFF. DNA of the CDR3: TGTGCCAGCGGGGTAGGGGTCGGGGAGCTGTTTTTT.

As for this clone: Other DNA sequences of this sample code for an identical CDR3. This chain links TRBV18 with TRBJ1-5; TRBD1 might be the D (5 bases). The length of the CDR3 is 15 residues. In germline, CDR1 is KGHSH, CDR2 LQKENI. Trimming shortened V by 2 bases and J by 2 bases, and 10 bases separated the two germline ends. Here the CDR3 reads CASSPGQGGNQPQHF. CDR3 nucleotide sequence: TGTGCCAGCTCACCAGGGCAGGGTGGCAATCAGCCCCAGCATTTT.

The chain uses TRBV3-1 (or the pseudogene TRBV3-2) and TRBJ2-7; 9 nucleotides agree with TRBD1. The CDR3 is 15 amino acids. CDR1 and CDR2 (germline): LGHDT, YNNKEL (reference sequence). The V segment lost 5 bases and the J segment 3 bases; nucleotides outside the gene matches: 8. The CDR3 protein is CASSTSGTGLYEQYF. In DNA form, the CDR3 reads TGTGCCAGCAGCACCAGCGGGACAGGGCTCTACGAGCAGTACTTC.

This clone was detected only a few times. An end of the junction does not agree with germline; a read error may underlie this. The chain combines TRBV7-7 with TRBJ2-3, with D perhaps given as TRBD1 or TRBD2 (8 bases each). The CDR3 is 16 residues long. The germline V gene encodes CDR1 SSHAT and CDR2 FNYEAQ (reference sequence). In nucleotides, the CDR3 is TGTGCTAGCAGCTTAGCGGGGTCAGGGGGCTCAGATACGCAGTATTTT. This sequence encodes CASSLAGSGGSDTQYF.

This chain connects TRBV28 to TRBJ2-2, with D possibly matching TRBD1 (6 bases). The V gene's germline CDR1 is MDHEN and CDR2 SYDVKM. Trimming left V 6 bases short and J 2 bases short, with 13 bases between. This CDR3 is 15 amino acids long. This CDR3 reads CASSPGHANTGELFF. DNA for the CDR3: TGTGCCAGCAGCCCGGGACACGCTAACACCGGGGAGCTGTTTTTT.

This chain connects TRBV19 to TRBJ2-7, with a weak D call TRBD2 (6 bases). This CDR3 is built from 15 residues. V shed 1 base and J shed 3 bases, with 13 bases lying between them. Germline loops: CDR1 LNHDA, CDR2 SQIVND (reference sequence). For the CDR3, the DNA is TGTGCCAGTAGTATAGGTGCCGAGGAGGGCTACGAGCAGTACTTC. The encoded protein is CASSIGAEEGYEQYF.

V usage is TRBV28 and J usage is TRBJ2-2; TRBD1 matches 7 bases. Unmatched junction bases numbered 6, after V lost 6 bases and J lost 5 bases. CDR1 MDHEN and CDR2 SYDVKM come from the germline V gene. The CDR3 is 14 residues long. CDR3 sequence (DNA): TGTGCCAGCAGAAGACAGGGATGGACCGGGGAGCTGTTTTTT. It codes for CASRRQGWTGELFF.

The V gene is TRBV30, the J gene TRBJ2-3; 8 nucleotides match TRBD2. Germline V gene sequence: CDR1 GTSNPN, CDR2 SVGIG (reference sequence). The CDR3 is 16 amino acids. The ends lost 4 bases at V and 2 bases at J; junction bases unmatched: 11. The CDR3 spells CAWIRGSGGNTDTQYF. The CDR3 DNA is TGTGCCTGGATTCGCGGTTCGGGAGGGAACACAGATACGCAGTATTTT.

The J gene is TRBJ2-5, the V gene TRBV7-2; 7 bases are a match to TRBD2. V was pared by 4 bases and J by 5 bases, with 13 bases of the junction left unmatched. Germline lookup yields CDR1 SGHTA and CDR2 FQGNSA. The CDR3 is made up of 16 amino acids. In DNA form, the CDR3 reads TGTGCCAGCAGCTCAAGGTACCCCGGACTAGGGGAGACCCAGTACTTC. Translated, it gives CASSSRYPGLGETQYF.

The chain carries TRBV4-1 and TRBJ1-2; D remains ambiguous. The V end was cut by 1 base, the J end by 3 bases, with 12 bases between. This CDR3 has 15 amino acids. Germline V gives CDR1 MGHRA, CDR2 YSYEKL. The CDR3 sequence is CASSQGEGRDYGYTF. In DNA form, the CDR3 reads TGCGCCAGCAGCCAAGGAGAGGGTAGGGACTATGGCTACACCTTC.

This clone showed up just once. V is TRBV5-5 and J is TRBJ2-3, with D perhaps TRBD2 (6 bases). This CDR3 spans 16 amino acids. V lost 4 bases to trimming and J lost 2 bases, with 17 bases between them. Per the germline V gene, CDR1 is SGHKS and CDR2 is YYEKEE (reference sequence). The CDR3 here is CASSPLGGRITDTQYF. The CDR3 nucleotides are TGTGCCAGCAGCCCACTCGGGGGACGGATCACAGATACGCAGTATTTT. The full variable domain, with the rest looked up from reference TRBV5-5 and TRBJ2-3, is DAGVTQSPTHLIKTRGQQVTLRCSPISGHKSVSWYQQVLGQGPQFIFQYYEKEERGRGNFPDRFSARQFPNYSSELNVNALLLGDSALYLCASSPLGGRITDTQYFGPGTRLTVL.

The chain couples TRBV27 to TRBJ1-1, with D perhaps TRBD1 (5 bases). Between the trimmed V and J ends, which lost 5 bases and 5 bases, there was a span of 24 bases. Germline CDR1 and CDR2: MNHEY and SMNVEV (reference sequence). The CDR3 has 17 amino acids. The CDR3 loop reads CASSLGWSALGLTEAFF. DNA of the CDR3: TGTGCCAGCAGTCTAGGGTGGTCCGCTTTGGGACTGACTGAAGCTTTCTTT.

The chain recombines TRBV2 with TRBJ1-5; TRBD1 aligns across 8 bases. The V segment lost 7 bases and the J segment 0 bases; nucleotides outside the gene matches: 5. This CDR3 has 15 amino acids. Germline loops: CDR1 SNHLY, CDR2 FYNNEI. The CDR3 DNA reads TGTGCCAGCAAAGACAGGGGTTATAGCAATCAGCCCCAGCATTTT. Amino acid sequence: CASKDRGYSNQPQHF.

The DNA for the CDR3 is TGTGCCAGCAGTGATTACAGCAGATTTACCGGGGAGCTGTTTTTT. It translates to CASSDYSRFTGELFF. The chain has TRBV6-1 and TRBJ2-2; D not resolved. Germline assignment: CDR1 MNHNS and CDR2 SASEGT. There are 15 residues in the CDR3. Between the trimmed V and J ends, which lost 3 bases and 5 bases, there was a span of 13 bases.

The chain recombines TRBV7-9 with TRBJ1-3, with 9 bases that match TRBD1. This CDR3 spans 15 amino acids. CDR1 and CDR2 from the germline V gene are SEHNR and FQNEAQ (reference sequence). V shed 5 bases, J shed 3 bases, and the junction held 5 bases outside the gene matches. The CDR3 spells CASSKQGASGNTIYF. CDR3 DNA: TGTGCCAGCAGCAAACAGGGGGCTAGTGGAAACACCATATATTTT.

The chain recombines TRBV4-1 with TRBJ1-2; maybe TRBD1 (5 bases). Germline CDR1 MGHRA, CDR2 YSYEKL. CDR3 length equals 14 residues. Deletions cut 0 bases from V and 6 bases from J, with 11 bases between. CDR3 in DNA: TGCGCCAGCAGCCAAGAATTAGGAGGGGATGGCTACACCTTC. This gives the protein CASSQELGGDGYTF.

This rearrangement joins TRBV28 to TRBJ2-7; D may be TRBD1 (7 bases). This CDR3 contains 15 residues. Germline CDR1 and CDR2: MDHEN and SYDVKM. The germline V and J ends were trimmed by 2 bases and 3 bases, with 14 bases remaining between them. The CDR3 is CASSLGGTARYEQYF. CDR3 DNA sequence: TGTGCCAGCAGTTTAGGGGGGACAGCCCGCTACGAGCAGTACTTC.

This rearrangement joins TRBV27 to TRBJ2-1, with 7 bases identical to TRBD1. Trimming removed 6 bases from V and 2 bases from J; junction bases left unmatched: 10. Germline values: CDR1 MNHEY, CDR2 SMNVEV (reference sequence). The CDR3 totals 16 residues. CDR3 sequence reads: CASSDDRVTPYNEQFF. The CDR3 DNA reads as TGTGCCAGCAGCGACGACAGGGTGACCCCCTACAATGAGCAGTTCTTC.

This clone was counted once. This sequence joins TRBV19 and TRBJ1-5; TRBD1 might be the D (6 bases). V dropped 7 bases and J dropped 0 bases, with 19 bases sitting between them. The CDR3 has 17 residues. Germline V lookup: CDR1 LNHDA, CDR2 SQIVND (reference sequence). CDR3 sequence: CASKPQGSMASNQPQHF. CDR3 bases: TGTGCCAGTAAACCACAGGGAAGTATGGCTAGCAATCAGCCCCAGCATTTT.

The chain is built from TRBV19 and TRBJ2-7, with 7 nucleotides matching TRBD2. CDR1 and CDR2 from the germline V gene are LNHDA and SQIVND (reference sequence). V trimming: 1 base; J trimming: 4 bases; junction bases outside the gene matches: 4. The CDR3 is 14 amino acids. CDR3 DNA sequence: TGTGCCAGTAGTATAGGGCTCGGGAGGTACGAGCAGTACTTC. Translation gives CASSIGLGRYEQYF.

The chain has TRBV3-1 (or the pseudogene TRBV3-2) and TRBJ2-3, with unresolved D. Looked up from germline, CDR1 is LGHDT and CDR2 is YNNKEL (reference sequence). V shed 6 bases and J shed 1 base, with 17 bases lying between them. The CDR3 length is 16 residues. CDR3 region: CASRFLEYTCTDTQYF. The CDR3 nucleotides read TGTGCCAGCAGATTTCTGGAGTACACCTGCACAGATACGCAGTATTTT.

This clone was detected only once. CDR3 nucleotides: TGTGCCAGTAGTAGGGGGACAGCCGCCTACGAGCAGTACTTC. Translating it yields CASSRGTAAYEQYF. The V gene is TRBV19, the J gene TRBJ2-7, with 7 bases matching TRBD1. Per germline, CDR1 LNHDA and CDR2 SQIVND (reference sequence). The CDR3 is 14 residues long. Germline trimming cut 4 bases from V and 2 bases from J; bases unmatched to any gene: 5.